This note documents a single T cell receptor (beta chain) sequence. The data belong to a study of blood T cell repertoires in COVID-19. Study information: Donors in the United States, Italy and Spain gave samples during acute or convalescent COVID-19. PBMCs, B-cell-depleted T cells, or T cells were the source of the cDNA or gDNA that made up the material.

The CDR3 totals 13 residues. Per germline, CDR1 SEHNR and CDR2 FQNEAQ (reference sequence). J lost 6 bases, V lost 4 bases, and 5 bases had no gene match. Using immunoSEQ multiplex PCR, the repertoire was profiled, and TCRdb retains in-frame clones only, with some absent. The sample shows around 200,000 clones, 86% of them seen only once. Input material: peripheral blood. This sequence joins TRBV7-9 and TRBJ2-7, with 8 bases that match TRBD2. This TCR was recovered from a man between 65 and 79 years old with active or convalescent COVID-19. In nucleotides, the CDR3 is TGTGCCAGCAGCTCCGGGACTAGGGGCGAGCAGTACTTC. This sequence encodes CASSSGTRGEQYF.